This T cell receptor (beta chain) was sequenced in a study of blood T cell repertoires in COVID-19. As for the study in general: PBMCs, B-cell-depleted T cells, or T cells were the source of the cDNA or gDNA that made up the material.

Original methodology: From reference gene primer amplification, estimates of nucleated cell counts were derived. Profiled with immunoSEQ multiplex PCR; TCRdb holds only in-frame clones, not every one. V and J calls plus clone size are reproduced from that table; the DNA served to infer D and trimming. This table has 84,000 or so clones, over 60% appearing once. The germline CDR1 and CDR2 sequences are DFQATT and SNEGSKA (reference sequence). Germline trimming cut 5 bases from V and 4 bases from J; bases unmatched to any gene: 1. The length of the CDR3 is 11 residues. This clone appeared a single time.

V usage is TRBV20-1 and J usage is TRBJ2-5, with 7 bases aligning to TRBD2. The sequence came from a human donor in a cohort sampled during active COVID-19. Sequencing input: peripheral blood. For the CDR3, the DNA is TGCAGTGCTTTAGCGGGAGAGACCCAGTACTTC. This gives the protein CSALAGETQYF.